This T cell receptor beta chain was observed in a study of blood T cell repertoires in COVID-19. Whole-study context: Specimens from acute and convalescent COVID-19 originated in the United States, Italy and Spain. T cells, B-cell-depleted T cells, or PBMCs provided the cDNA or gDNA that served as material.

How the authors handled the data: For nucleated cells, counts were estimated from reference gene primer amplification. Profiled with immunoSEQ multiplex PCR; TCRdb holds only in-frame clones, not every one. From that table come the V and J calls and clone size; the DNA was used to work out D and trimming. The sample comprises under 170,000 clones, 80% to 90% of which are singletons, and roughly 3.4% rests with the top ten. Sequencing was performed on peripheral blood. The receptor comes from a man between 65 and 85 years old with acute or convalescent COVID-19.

As DNA, the CDR3 is TGTGCCAGCAGCCCGGGACAGGGATCGCTGAACACTGAAGCTTTCTTT. Residues: CASSPGQGSLNTEAFF. This sequence joins TRBV5-4 and TRBJ1-1, with 9 bases fitting TRBD1. The V and J ends lost 4 bases and 0 bases, in that order; junction bases with no gene match: 7. This CDR3 region has 16 residues. Germline V gives CDR1 SGHNT, CDR2 YYREEE (reference sequence).